A single sample gave rise to the 26 T cell receptor beta chains below, sequenced in a study of T cell repertoires in cytomegalovirus infection. In TCRdb, the reads were re-called with MiXCR into one record per CDR3 protein. The data hold a few hundred thousand distinct CDR3 sequences, with roughly 17% observed a single time. Input material: PBMCs. These receptors originate from a human donor in good health (CMV status not recorded). Some clones in this sample may be carry-over from other donors' samples.

V is TRBV9 and J is TRBJ2-5, with a possible D match to TRBD2 (6 bases). Trimming cost V 0 bases and J 4 bases, with 10 bases left between them. CDR1 and CDR2 from the germline V gene are SGDLS and YYNGEE. This CDR3 has 14 amino acids. CDR3 sequence reads: CASSVATGVETQYF. The DNA of the CDR3 is TGTGCCAGCAGCGTAGCTACGGGGGTAGAGACCCAGTACTTC.

This clonotype was seen many times. The chain has TRBV4-2 and TRBJ2-1; 12 bases are a match to TRBD2. The CDR3 spans 15 residues. With 4 bases clipped from V and 9 bases from J, the junction kept 7 bases outside the gene matches. The V gene's germline CDR1 is LGHNA and CDR2 YNFKEQ. The CDR3: CASSLRTSGEVEQFF. CDR3 nucleotide sequence: TGTGCCAGCAGCCTCAGGACTAGCGGGGAGGTTGAGCAGTTCTTC.

This clonotype was seen at least ten times. The V gene is TRBV7-2, the J gene TRBJ1-4; TRBD1 matches at 7 bases. This CDR3 has 14 residues. J was trimmed by 8 bases and V by 3 bases; bases with no gene match: 6. Per germline, CDR1 SGHTA and CDR2 FQGNSA. The chain's CDR3 is CASSFRGAREKLFF. The DNA of the CDR3 is TGTGCCAGCAGCTTCAGGGGGGCGAGGGAAAAACTGTTTTTT.

V is TRBV7-2 and J is TRBJ1-6, with D possibly TRBD1 on 5 matching bases. V lost 1 base and J lost 6, with 10 bases in between. Germline values: CDR1 SGHTA, CDR2 FQGNSA. The CDR3 is 15 amino acids. The CDR3 DNA reads TGTGCCAGCAGCTTAGTCGGGGGAGGTAATTCACCCCTCCACTTT. Translation gives CASSLVGGGNSPLHF.

The chain has TRBV25-1 and TRBJ2-5, with 10 bases lining up with TRBD2. The CDR3 is 15 amino acids. CDR1 is MGHDK, CDR2 SYGVNS, per germline. Trimming took 2 bases from V and 1 from J; bases not matched to a gene: 1. This CDR3 reads CASSELAGVQETQYF. Written as DNA, the CDR3 is TGTGCCAGCAGTGAACTAGCGGGGGTCCAAGAGACCCAGTACTTC.

This sequence joins TRBV5-1 and TRBJ2-5; D might be TRBD1 or TRBD2, each matching 6 bases. Germline V CDR1 and CDR2: SGHRS, YFSETQ. The CDR3 contains 16 residues. V was clipped by 0 bases and J by 1 base, with 13 bases between them. The CDR3 nucleotides read TGCGCCAGCAGCTTGGGGGGGGCCAGTCCCCAAGAGACCCAGTACTTC. Its translation: CASSLGGASPQETQYF.

The chain combines TRBV7-9 with TRBJ2-2; 11 bases fit TRBD2. Per the germline V gene, CDR1 is SEHNR and CDR2 is FQNEAQ (reference sequence). V lost 6 bases to trimming and J lost 3 bases; unmatched junction nucleotides: 3. The CDR3 contains 15 residues. CDR3 nucleotides: TGTGCCAGCAGACTGACTAGCGGGGACACCGGGGAGCTGTTTTTT. Its protein is CASRLTSGDTGELFF.

The sample holds a few counts of this clonotype. The genes are TRBV28 and TRBJ2-7, with D perhaps matching TRBD1 (6 bases). V lost 6 bases to trimming and J lost 2 bases, with 11 bases between them. Germline assignment: CDR1 MDHEN and CDR2 SYDVKM. The CDR3 totals 13 residues. The DNA of the CDR3 is TGTGCCAGCAGCCGACAGGACCCCTACGAGCAGTACTTC. This sequence encodes CASSRQDPYEQYF.

This clonotype was seen only a few times. The chain uses TRBV7-2 and TRBJ2-3, with 10 bases that match TRBD2. CDR1 and CDR2 from the germline V gene are SGHTA and FQGNSA. This CDR3 is 14 amino acids long. Trimming at V came to 5 bases and at J to 5 bases, leaving 4 bases not matched to a gene. CDR3 sequence (DNA): TGTGCCAGCAGCCGATGGACTAGCGGAGATACGCAGTATTTT. Residues: CASSRWTSGDTQYF.

J is TRBJ2-3 and V is TRBV7-2, with D unresolved. The CDR3 spans 14 residues. Trimming took off 4 bases at V and 6 bases at J, with 14 bases between the two ends. Germline CDR1 reads SGHTA; CDR2 reads FQGNSA. CDR3 sequence reads: CASSYFPVSDTQYF. The CDR3 nucleotides read TGTGCCAGCAGCTATTTCCCAGTATCGGATACGCAGTATTTT.

This clonotype has a handful of counts. The chain joins TRBV5-1 to TRBJ1-3; D unclear. V lost 5 bases and J 7 bases, leaving 19 bases between the germline ends. The germline V gene has CDR1 SGHRS and CDR2 YFSETQ. CDR3 length: 15 residues. CDR3 region: CASSYDGSSGNTIYF. The CDR3 nucleotides read TGCGCCAGCAGTTACGACGGATCGTCGGGCAACACCATATATTTT. The whole variable domain, filled in from reference TRBV5-1 and TRBJ1-3, reads KAGVTQTPRYLIKTRGQQVTLSCSPISGHRSVSWYQQTPGQGLQFLFEYFSETQRNKGNFPGRFSGRQFSNSRSEMNVSTLELGDSALYLCASSYDGSSGNTIYFGEGSWLTVV.

The chain couples TRBV19 to TRBJ1-5, with TRBD1 matching over 9 bases. CDR3 length: 19 amino acids. V shed 3 bases and J 7 bases; nucleotides not matched to a gene: 19. Per germline, CDR1 LNHDA and CDR2 SQIVND (reference sequence). As DNA, the CDR3 is TGTGCCAGTAGTATCCAACGTCCCGGGACAGGGATGATGGGGCAGCCCCAGCATTTT. Amino acid sequence: CASSIQRPGTGMMGQPQHF.

This clonotype has only a few counts. This chain uses TRBV6-2 or TRBV6-3 with TRBJ1-2; D is ambiguous. CDR1 MNHEY and CDR2 SVGEGT come from the germline V gene. The CDR3 runs to 14 residues. Trimming cost V 6 bases and J 7 bases, with 18 bases left between them. This CDR3 reads CASSPLWEASGYTF. CDR3 bases: TGTGCCAGCAGCCCCCTTTGGGAGGCGAGTGGCTACACCTTC.

The chain employs TRBV6-1 and TRBJ2-7, with 9 bases matching TRBD1. V dropped 5 bases and J dropped 2; count of bases not matched to a gene: 7. CDR1 is MNHNS, CDR2 SASEGT, per germline. This CDR3 comprises 15 residues. CDR3 sequence: CASSNGQGSAYEQYF. DNA of the CDR3: TGTGCCAGCAGTAACGGACAGGGGTCCGCCTACGAGCAGTACTTC.

This clonotype was observed a few times. The chain combines TRBV28 with TRBJ1-2; 10 nucleotides align to TRBD1. Germline-derived CDR1 and CDR2 are MDHEN and SYDVKM. This CDR3 is built from 16 residues. Trimming at V came to 5 bases and at J to 4 bases, leaving 10 bases not matched to a gene. The CDR3 is CASSMPVGTGAYGYTF. The CDR3 DNA sequence: TGTGCCAGCAGTATGCCCGTCGGGACAGGGGCCTATGGCTACACCTTC.

This clonotype was recorded many times. This chain uses TRBV20-1 with TRBJ2-3, with TRBD1 matching over 7 bases. J lost 5 bases, V lost 4 bases, and 6 bases had no gene match. Germline values: CDR1 DFQATT, CDR2 SNEGSKA (reference sequence). The length of the CDR3 is 13 residues. The CDR3 loop is CSATRDSGDTQYF. The DNA of the CDR3 is TGCAGTGCTACCCGGGACAGCGGAGATACGCAGTATTTT.

There are many counts of this clonotype. The chain uses TRBV20-1 and TRBJ2-7; a possible D gene is TRBD2 (6 bases). Trimming shortened V by 4 bases and J by 6 bases, and 25 bases separated the two germline ends. The CDR3 totals 16 residues. Germline CDR1 is DFQATT and CDR2 is SNEGSKA (reference sequence). For the CDR3, the DNA is TGCAGTGCTACGCGGGCTGAAGCAGGGTTGCGGGGCGAGCAGTACTTC. It specifies CSATRAEAGLRGEQYF.

The chain combines TRBV28 with TRBJ1-2; tentative D call: TRBD1 (5 bases). The CDR3 is 14 amino acids. V gave up 5 bases and J gave up 8 bases, with 18 bases separating them. The germline V gene encodes CDR1 MDHEN and CDR2 SYDVKM. The CDR3 sequence is CASSTRDDPRGYTF. The CDR3 coding sequence is TGTGCCAGCAGTACCCGGGACGACCCCAGGGGCTACACCTTC.

This clonotype appeared many times. The chain employs TRBV7-2 and TRBJ2-5, with TRBD2 matching over 13 bases. Trimming cost V 5 bases and J 5 bases; bases outside gene matches: 5. CDR1 SGHTA and CDR2 FQGNSA come from the germline V gene. The CDR3 consists of 15 residues. CDR3 loop: CASSPGTSGVETQYF. In nucleotides, the CDR3 is TGTGCCAGCAGCCCCGGGACTAGCGGGGTTGAGACCCAGTACTTC.

This clonotype was seen at least ten times. The J gene is TRBJ1-2, the V gene TRBV12-3 or TRBV12-4, with D possibly TRBD1 on 6 matching bases. This CDR3 spans 13 amino acids. Trimming cost V 6 bases and J 5 bases, with 13 bases left between them. The CDR3 nucleotides are TGTGCCAGCAGCCTACGGACAGATTATGGCTACACCTTC. Its protein is CASSLRTDYGYTF.

The DNA of the CDR3 is TGCGCCAGCAGCCAAGGGACTAGCGGGGGGGCAGATACGCAGTATTTT. Its protein is CASSQGTSGGADTQYF. The V gene is TRBV4-3, the J gene TRBJ2-3, with TRBD2 identical over 15 bases. J gave up 4 bases and V 1 base, and 0 bases lay outside the gene matches. Germline values: CDR1 LGHNA, CDR2 YSLEER. This CDR3 spans 16 amino acids.

In DNA form, the CDR3 reads TGTGCCAGCTCACCGAATTCCGCCGATTTGATGGGCCAGTACTTC. Protein product: CASSPNSADLMGQYF. The chain uses TRBV18 and TRBJ2-5; D uncertain. This CDR3 is built from 15 residues. Trimming pared 3 bases from V and 10 bases from J, leaving 21 bases between. Germline V CDR1 and CDR2: KGHSH, LQKENI.

The J gene is TRBJ1-2, the V gene TRBV6-1; TRBD1 agrees at 11 bases. The junction had 10 bases not matched to a gene; V was cut back by 8 bases and J by 11 bases. CDR1 is MNHNS and CDR2 is SASEGT in the germline V gene. This CDR3 has 13 residues. In nucleotides, the CDR3 is TGTGCCAGCTGCCGAGGACAGGGGGCAGGGTACACCTTC. This codes for CASCRGQGAGYTF.

The chain couples TRBV12-3 or TRBV12-4 to TRBJ1-4, with D maybe TRBD1 (6 bases). CDR3 length: 15 amino acids. With 5 bases removed from V and 8 bases from J, the gap between germline ends came to 18 bases. In DNA, the CDR3 is TGTGCCAGCAGTAGATCGGGACACCTCGGGGAAAAACTGTTTTTT. It specifies CASSRSGHLGEKLFF.

V gene TRBV20-1 combines with J gene TRBJ2-5, with 7 bases that match TRBD2. V gave up 3 bases and J gave up 2 bases; unmatched junction bases: 6. The length of the CDR3 is 14 residues. CDR1 DFQATT and CDR2 SNEGSKA come from the germline V gene (reference sequence). CDR3 nucleotide sequence: TGCAGTGCTAGCGGGGGGTCGGGGCAAGAGACCCAGTACTTC. It encodes CSASGGSGQETQYF.

Ten or more counts support this clonotype. The V call is TRBV7-9, the J call TRBJ2-7, with 8 nucleotides matching TRBD1. The CDR3 is made up of 13 amino acids. V gave up 5 bases and J gave up 5 bases; unmatched junction bases: 5. Per germline, CDR1 SEHNR and CDR2 FQNEAQ (reference sequence). CDR3 loop: CASSADRGNEQYF. The CDR3 nucleotides are TGTGCCAGCAGCGCAGACAGGGGAAACGAGCAGTACTTC.